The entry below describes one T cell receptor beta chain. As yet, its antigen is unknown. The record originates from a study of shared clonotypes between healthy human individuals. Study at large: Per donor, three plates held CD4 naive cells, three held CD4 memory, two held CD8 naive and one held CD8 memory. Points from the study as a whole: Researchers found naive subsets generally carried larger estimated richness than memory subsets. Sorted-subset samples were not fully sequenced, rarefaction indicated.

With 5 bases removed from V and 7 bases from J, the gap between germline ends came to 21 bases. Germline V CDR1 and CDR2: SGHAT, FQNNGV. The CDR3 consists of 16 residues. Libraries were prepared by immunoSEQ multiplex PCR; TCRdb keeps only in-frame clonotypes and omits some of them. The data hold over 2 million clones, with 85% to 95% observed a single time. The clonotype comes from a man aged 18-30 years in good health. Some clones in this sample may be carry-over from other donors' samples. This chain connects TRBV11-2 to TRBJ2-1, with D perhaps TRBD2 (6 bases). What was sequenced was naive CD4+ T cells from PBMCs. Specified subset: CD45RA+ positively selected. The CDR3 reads CASSPILVAAKNEQFF. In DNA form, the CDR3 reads TGTGCCAGCAGCCCCATCCTCGTAGCGGCTAAAAATGAGCAGTTCTTC.